Listed below are T cell receptor beta chains from one sample, sequenced in a study of control samples from healthy donors and cancer patients. Using immunoSEQ multiplex PCR, the repertoire was profiled, and TCRdb retains in-frame clones only, with some absent. The data show over 70,000 clones, roughly 91% seen once. The sample consisted of blood. These receptors all stem from a woman aged 60-75 years in good health. The CDR3 runs from the conserved cysteine through the conserved F or W. A D gene is named only where the DNA matches it firmly.

d_call: .
v_call: TRBV6-4
j_call: TRBJ1-2
cdr3_nt: TGTGCCAGCAGGTTAGGGTACAACTATGGCTGCACCTTC
cdr3_aa: CASRLGYNYGCTF

d_call: .
v_call: TRBV6-5
j_call: TRBJ1-1
cdr3_nt: TGTGCCAGCAGTTGGTCAGCGAGGGGTAACACTGAAGCTTTCTTT
cdr3_aa: CASSWSARGNTEAFF

d_call: TRBD2
v_call: TRBV5-4
j_call: TRBJ2-5
cdr3_nt: TGTGCCAGCAGCTTGGGACTAGCGGGAGTGGGGGGTATAGAGACCCAGTACTTC
cdr3_aa: CASSLGLAGVGGIETQYF

d_call: .
v_call: TRBV11-2
j_call: TRBJ2-7
cdr3_nt: TGTGCCAGCAGCTTAGATCTTATAACAGCCTACGAGCAGTACTTC
cdr3_aa: CASSLDLITAYEQYF

d_call: .
v_call: TRBV11-2
j_call: TRBJ1-5
cdr3_nt: TGTGCCAGCAGCTTAGTGGGCAGGTTTAATCAGCCCCAGCATTTT
cdr3_aa: CASSLVGRFNQPQHF

d_call: .
v_call: TRBV15
j_call: TRBJ1-4
cdr3_nt: TGTGCCACCAGCTCCCTAAGTGAGGCCCCTAAGGAAAAACTGTTTTTT
cdr3_aa: CATSSLSEAPKEKLFF

d_call: .
v_call: TRBV27
j_call: TRBJ2-1
cdr3_nt: TGTGCCAGCCGAAGACAGCTCTACAATGAGCAGTTCTTC
cdr3_aa: CASRRQLYNEQFF

d_call: .
v_call: TRBV6-5
j_call: TRBJ1-5
cdr3_nt: TGTGCCAGCAGTTTGCACAGCAATAGCAATCAGCCCCAGCATTTT
cdr3_aa: CASSLHSNSNQPQHF

d_call: .
v_call: TRBV2
j_call: TRBJ1-4
cdr3_nt: TGTGCCAGCAGTGGGCAGAATGAAAAACTGTTTTTT
cdr3_aa: CASSGQNEKLFF

d_call: .
v_call: TRBV9
j_call: TRBJ1-1
cdr3_nt: TGTGCCAGCAGCGTAGTTACGAACACTGAAGCTTTCTTT
cdr3_aa: CASSVVTNTEAFF

d_call: TRBD2
v_call: TRBV18
j_call: TRBJ2-1
cdr3_nt: TGTGCCAGCTCACCGCAGCGGGGAACTACCTACAATGAGCAGTTCTTC
cdr3_aa: CASSPQRGTTYNEQFF

d_call: .
v_call: TRBV19
j_call: TRBJ2-5
cdr3_nt: TGTGCCAGTAGTATTACAGCCACCGCAGGAGGGACCCAGTACTTC
cdr3_aa: CASSITATAGGTQYF

d_call: .
v_call: TRBV12-2
j_call: TRBJ1-5
cdr3_nt: TGTGCAAGTCGCTTAGTCCCGGAGGGCAATCAGCCCCAGCATTTT
cdr3_aa: CASRLVPEGNQPQHF

d_call: .
v_call: TRBV5-1
j_call: TRBJ1-2
cdr3_nt: TGCGCCAGCAGCTTGGAAGCAGGGATCTATGGCTACACCTTC
cdr3_aa: CASSLEAGIYGYTF

d_call: .
v_call: TRBV30
j_call: TRBJ1-2
cdr3_nt: TGTGCCTGGAGTGTGGCTAACTATGGCTACACCTTC
cdr3_aa: CAWSVANYGYTF

d_call: .
v_call: TRBV7-9
j_call: TRBJ2-5
cdr3_nt: TGTGCCAGCAGCTTAGCGCTTCAAAAAATGTTTCGGGGGTCGGAGACCCAGTACTTC
cdr3_aa: CASSLALQKMFRGSETQYF

d_call: TRBD2
v_call: TRBV4-3
j_call: TRBJ2-2
cdr3_nt: TGCGCCAGCAGCCCCGTCTGGGCGGGAGGGCCCACCGGGGAGCTGTTTTTT
cdr3_aa: CASSPVWAGGPTGELFF

d_call: .
v_call: TRBV6-5
j_call: TRBJ2-1
cdr3_nt: TGTGCCAGCAATCTAGCGCAACACAATGAGCAGTTCTTC
cdr3_aa: CASNLAQHNEQFF

d_call: TRBD2
v_call: TRBV5-1
j_call: TRBJ2-3
cdr3_nt: TGCGCCAGCAGCCCCGGACTAGCGGGGAGTACTTCGGATACGCAGTATTTT
cdr3_aa: CASSPGLAGSTSDTQYF

d_call: TRBD1
v_call: TRBV30
j_call: TRBJ1-5
cdr3_nt: TGTGCCTGGAGTGACAGGGGCGGATTGCGGCCCCAGCATTTT
cdr3_aa: CAWSDRGGLRPQHF

d_call: .
v_call: TRBV28
j_call: TRBJ2-2
cdr3_nt: TGTGCCAGCAGGACGATAGACACCGGGGAGCTGTTTTTT
cdr3_aa: CASRTIDTGELFF

d_call: .
v_call: TRBV2
j_call: TRBJ1-1
cdr3_nt: TGTGCCAGCAGCCGAACTCCGGGAAGCTACACTGAAGCTTTCTTT
cdr3_aa: CASSRTPGSYTEAFF

d_call: .
v_call: TRBV7-3
j_call: TRBJ2-1
cdr3_nt: TGTGCCAGCAGCTTAAATCGGGATTCCTACAATGAGCAGTTCTTC
cdr3_aa: CASSLNRDSYNEQFF

d_call: .
v_call: TRBV6-5
j_call: TRBJ2-7
cdr3_nt: TGTGCCAGCAGTTACAGGGTATCCTACGAGCAGTACTTC
cdr3_aa: CASSYRVSYEQYF

d_call: .
v_call: TRBV18
j_call: TRBJ1-1
cdr3_nt: TGTGCCAGCTCACTGCACGGTGCAGGATCGAACACTGAAGCTTTCTTT
cdr3_aa: CASSLHGAGSNTEAFF

d_call: TRBD1
v_call: TRBV10-3
j_call: TRBJ2-2
cdr3_nt: TGTGCCATCAGTGAGTCGGGACAGGGGTTCCCCGGGGAGCTGTTTTTT
cdr3_aa: CAISESGQGFPGELFF

d_call: TRBD1
v_call: TRBV19
j_call: TRBJ1-1
cdr3_nt: TGTGCCAGCTGGGAGGGACAGGTAAGAACTGAAGCTTTCTTT
cdr3_aa: CASWEGQVRTEAFF

d_call: .
v_call: TRBV6-1
j_call: TRBJ1-1
cdr3_nt: TGTGCCAGCAGTGAAGGTGTACGGGGTGGACAGAGGGACACTGAAGCTTTCTTT
cdr3_aa: CASSEGVRGGQRDTEAFF

d_call: .
v_call: TRBV3-1/TRBV3-2
j_call: TRBJ2-7
cdr3_nt: TGTGCCAGCAGCCAAGGAGTGACCCGGGGCTACGAGCAGTACTTC
cdr3_aa: CASSQGVTRGYEQYF